This T cell receptor beta chain was sequenced for a study of T cell responses to AZD1222 COVID-19 vaccine. Sequencing used immunoSEQ multiplex PCR; TCRdb keeps in-frame clones, though not all of them. The top ten clones hold 1.6% of a sample with about 170,000 clones, about nine tenths of them seen once. This clone was seen a single time. Per the germline V gene, CDR1 is MNHEY and CDR2 is SMNVEV (reference sequence). This CDR3 region has 17 residues. The V gene end was trimmed by 3 bases and the J gene end by 2 bases; junction bases not matched to a gene: 11. The receptor's source is an adult in good health. The V and J genes are TRBV27 and TRBJ2-3; 7 nucleotides match TRBD1. The sample was peripheral blood, taken on day 0 of AZD1222 vaccination. Here the CDR3 reads CASSLGVDRDPTDTQYF. For the CDR3, the DNA is TGTGCCAGCAGTTTGGGGGTCGACAGGGACCCCACAGATACGCAGTATTTT.